The clone carrying this T cell receptor beta chain was detected only a few times. Its antigen is unknown. One entry per CDR3 protein results from TCRdb running MiXCR on the 5' RACE reads. The table shows about 570,000 distinct CDR3 sequences, with around a tenth occurring only once. This sample is drawn from a study of identical twins. Findings of the study overall: Excess low generation probability was seen in twin-shared out-of-frame alpha sequences. There were fewer insertions in abundant cord blood beta clonotypes, but memory repertoires showed no such pattern. Cross-sectional statistical analysis, not tracking of the same donors, underpinned the conclusions.

Everyone who donated was a healthy Caucasian. In germline, CDR1 is SGHRS, CDR2 YFSETQ. The CDR3 extends over 16 amino acids. The junction had 4 bases not matched to a gene; V was cut back by 0 bases and J by 5 bases. These data are also associated with another study on yellow fever vaccine responses in identical twins.

The source is a woman aged 18-29 years in good health. The sample comprised PBMCs. The chain is built from TRBV5-1 and TRBJ2-2, with 10 bases identical to TRBD2. CDR3 sequence reads: CASSLEQAGGTGELFF. CDR3 sequence (DNA): TGCGCCAGCAGCTTGGAACAAGCGGGAGGGACCGGGGAGCTGTTTTTT.